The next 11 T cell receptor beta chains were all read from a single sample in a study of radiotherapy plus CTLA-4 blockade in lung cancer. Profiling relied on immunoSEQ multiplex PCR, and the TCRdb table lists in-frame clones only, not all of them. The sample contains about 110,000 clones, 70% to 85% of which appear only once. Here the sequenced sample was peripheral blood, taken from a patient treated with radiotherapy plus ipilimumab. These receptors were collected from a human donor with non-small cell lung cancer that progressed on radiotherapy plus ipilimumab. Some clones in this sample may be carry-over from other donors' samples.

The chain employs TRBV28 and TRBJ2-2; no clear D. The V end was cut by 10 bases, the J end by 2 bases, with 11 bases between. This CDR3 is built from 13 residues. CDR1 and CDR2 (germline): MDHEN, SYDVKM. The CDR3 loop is CATPDVNTGELFF. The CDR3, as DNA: TGTGCCACCCCCGACGTCAACACCGGGGAGCTGTTTTTT.

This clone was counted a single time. The CDR3 coding sequence is TGTGCCAGCACCCTCAGCGGGGAGAACACAGATACGCAGTATTTT. The encoded protein is CASTLSGENTDTQYF. The rearrangement uses TRBV2 and TRBJ2-3, with 7 bases aligning to TRBD2. V was clipped by 7 bases and J by 2 bases; unmatched bases: 9. The germline CDR1 and CDR2 sequences are SNHLY and FYNNEI. The CDR3 length is 15 residues. The whole variable domain, filled in from reference TRBV2 and TRBJ2-3, reads EPEVTQTPSHQVTQMGQEVILRCVPISNHLYFYWYRQILGQKVEFLVSFYNNEISEKSEIFDDQFSVERPDGSNFTLKIRSTKLEDSAMYFCASTLSGENTDTQYFGPGTRLTVL.

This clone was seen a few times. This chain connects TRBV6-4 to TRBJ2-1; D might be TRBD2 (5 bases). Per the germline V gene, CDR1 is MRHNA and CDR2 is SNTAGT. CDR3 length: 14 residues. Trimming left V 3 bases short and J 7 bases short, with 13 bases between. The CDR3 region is CASSEVVGVNEQFF. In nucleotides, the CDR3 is TGTGCCAGCAGTGAAGTGGTCGGGGTTAATGAGCAGTTCTTC.

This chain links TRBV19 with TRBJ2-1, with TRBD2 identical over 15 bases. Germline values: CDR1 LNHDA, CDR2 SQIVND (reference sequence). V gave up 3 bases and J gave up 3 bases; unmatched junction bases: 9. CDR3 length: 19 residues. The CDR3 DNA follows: TGTGCCAGTAGTATTCCGGGACTAGCGGGGGGTTCCCTCTACAATGAGCAGTTCTTC. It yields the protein CASSIPGLAGGSLYNEQFF.

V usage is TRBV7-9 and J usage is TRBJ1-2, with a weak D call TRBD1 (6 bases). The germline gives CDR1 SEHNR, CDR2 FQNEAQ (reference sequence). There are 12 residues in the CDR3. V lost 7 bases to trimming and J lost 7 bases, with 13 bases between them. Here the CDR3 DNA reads TGTGCCAGCACCGGAGAGGGGGTTGGCTACACCTTC. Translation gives CASTGEGVGYTF.

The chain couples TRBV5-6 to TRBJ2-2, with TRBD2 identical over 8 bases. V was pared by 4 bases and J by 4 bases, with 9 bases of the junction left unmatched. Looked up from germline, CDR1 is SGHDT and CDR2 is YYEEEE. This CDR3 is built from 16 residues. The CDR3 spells CASSAGRRGATGELFF. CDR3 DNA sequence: TGTGCCAGCAGCGCCGGCAGGCGGGGGGCCACCGGGGAGCTGTTTTTT.

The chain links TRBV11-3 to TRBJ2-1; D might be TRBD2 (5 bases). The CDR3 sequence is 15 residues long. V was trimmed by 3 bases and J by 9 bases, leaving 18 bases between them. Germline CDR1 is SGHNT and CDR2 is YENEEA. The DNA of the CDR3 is TGTGCCAGCAGCTTTAGTGGAGGTGCCCCGGGTGAGCAGTTCTTC. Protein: CASSFSGGAPGEQFF.

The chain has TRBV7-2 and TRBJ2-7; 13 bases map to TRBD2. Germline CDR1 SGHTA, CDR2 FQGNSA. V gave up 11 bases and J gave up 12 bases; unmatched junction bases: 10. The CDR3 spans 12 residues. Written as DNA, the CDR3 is TGTGCCTCTGGGACTAGCGGGGAAAAAGGGTACTTC. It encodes CASGTSGEKGYF.

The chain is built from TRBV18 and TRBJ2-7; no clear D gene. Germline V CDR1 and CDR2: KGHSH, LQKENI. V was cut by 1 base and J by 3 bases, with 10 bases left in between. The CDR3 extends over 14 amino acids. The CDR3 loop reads CASSPRAYGYEQYF. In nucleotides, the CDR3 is TGTGCCAGCTCACCACGGGCCTATGGCTACGAGCAGTACTTC. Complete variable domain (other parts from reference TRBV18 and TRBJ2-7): NAGVMQNPRHLVRRRGQEARLRCSPMKGHSHVYWYRQLPEEGLKFMVYLQKENIIDESGMPKERFSAEFPKEGPSILRIQQVVRGDSAAYFCASSPRAYGYEQYFGPGTRLTVT.

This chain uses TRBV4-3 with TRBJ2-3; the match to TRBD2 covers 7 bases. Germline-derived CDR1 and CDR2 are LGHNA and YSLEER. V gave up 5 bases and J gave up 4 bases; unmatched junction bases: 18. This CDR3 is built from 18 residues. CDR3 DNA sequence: TGCGCCAGCAGCTATCTCCTGGGCCCGGCGACTAGCCCAGATACGCAGTATTTT. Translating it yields CASSYLLGPATSPDTQYF.

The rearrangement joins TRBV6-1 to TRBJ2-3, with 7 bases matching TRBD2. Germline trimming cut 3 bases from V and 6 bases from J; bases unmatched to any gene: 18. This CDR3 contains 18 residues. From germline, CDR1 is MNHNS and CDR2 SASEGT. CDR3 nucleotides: TGTGCCAGCAGTGATACTTATTTTGCGGGGAGGGTCGGGGATACGCAGTATTTT. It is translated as CASSDTYFAGRVGDTQYF.